This T cell receptor (beta chain) was obtained from a study of neurological immune-mediated disorders. Findings and limits, study-wide: Phylogenetic grouping assigned the repertoires of 18 of 34 multiple sclerosis patients to a single related-CDR3 cluster, which may represent a signature.

With 10-nucleotide random UMIs included, cDNA was synthesized by 5'RACE. TCRdb passed the 5' RACE reads through MiXCR, listing each CDR3 protein once. The table records some 60,000 distinct CDR3 sequences, 3% to 4% of them present only once. This clonotype appeared many times. As yet, its antigen is unknown. Trimming removed 1 base from V and 6 bases from J; junction bases left unmatched: 9. The CDR3 is 16 amino acids. Germline V lookup: CDR1 SGHTA, CDR2 FQGNSA. The receptor was isolated from a woman between 45 and 60 years old with multiple sclerosis. This chain connects TRBV7-2 to TRBJ2-1; 7 nucleotides align to TRBD2. The source material was PBMCs. The DNA of the CDR3 is TGTGCCAGCAGCTTAGTGGTACTAGCGATAAGCAATGAGCAGTTCTTC. Translating it yields CASSLVVLAISNEQFF.